This TCR beta chain originates from a study of blood T cell repertoires in COVID-19. Study as a whole: Acute and convalescent COVID-19 specimens originated in the United States, Italy and Spain. Nucleic acid was either cDNA or gDNA, and it came from T cells, B-cell-depleted T cells, or PBMCs.

Per the original data handling: Reference gene primer amplification gave nucleated cell count estimates. Repertoires were generated with immunoSEQ multiplex PCR, while TCRdb's copy carries only in-frame clones and drops some. Clonal size and the V and J genes are those of that table, whereas D and trimming came from the DNA. The repertoire includes tens of thousands of clones, 82% of them detected once, and approximately 7.3% sits in the top ten. Germline trimming cut 10 bases from V and 4 bases from J; bases unmatched to any gene: 8. Germline CDR1 reads MNHEY; CDR2 reads SVGAGI. The CDR3 length is 14 residues.

J is TRBJ2-1 and V is TRBV6-5, with TRBD1 matching 9 bases. The sequenced material came from peripheral blood. The source of this sequence is a human donor in a cohort sampled during active COVID-19. CDR3 nucleotide sequence: TGTGCCACCCAACCGGGACAGGGATACAATGAGCAGTTCTTC. Its protein product is CATQPGQGYNEQFF.